Described below is a single T cell receptor beta chain sequence and its context. These data belong to a study of monozygotic twins with inflammatory bowel disease. There were 3500 ng of total RNA used for each TCR library. With eight separate reactions per sample, the authors made cDNA. TCRdb reprocessed the 5' RACE reads and keeps a single row for each CDR3 protein, giving no DNA. In total, the table holds about 300,000 distinct CDR3 sequences. This CDR3 is 14 amino acids long. Germline assignment: CDR1 SGHRS and CDR2 YFSETQ. This chain uses TRBV5-1 with TRBJ1-2. This TCR derives from a human donor with ulcerative colitis or Crohn's disease, or a healthy co-twin of an affected twin (not recorded which). The sample was blood. Here the CDR3 reads CASSLRQDNYGYTF.